The next 18 T cell receptor beta chains were all read from a single sample in a study of T cells expressing NK-cell markers. One entry per CDR3 protein, without DNA, is what TCRdb gives after re-calling the 5' RACE reads. The table lists approximately 550,000 distinct CDR3 sequences. The material sequenced was blood T cells: a sorted CD56 or NKG2C T cell subset, CD4+ or CD8+ T cells, or bulk PBMC T cells (not recorded which). The source of these receptors is a man between 18 and 29 years old in good health.

The CDR3: CASHHLGAGNQPQHF. V gene TRBV6-5 combines with J gene TRBJ1-5; without DNA, the TCRdb call of TRBD1 cannot be checked. CDR1 and CDR2 from the germline V gene are MNHEY and SVGAGI. The CDR3 contains 15 residues.

The chain links TRBV6-2 or TRBV6-3 to TRBJ2-1. This CDR3 contains 16 residues. The germline CDR1 and CDR2 sequences are MNHEY and SVGEGT. Here the CDR3 reads CASSIRTVASYNEQFF.

The CDR3: CASSLGSGTNFYNEQFF. The rearrangement uses TRBV7-9 and TRBJ2-1. The CDR3 has 17 amino acids. The germline CDR1 and CDR2 sequences are SEHNR and FQNEAQ (reference sequence).

The rearrangement joins TRBV5-1 to TRBJ1-1; lacking DNA, the TRBD1 call made by TCRdb goes unchecked. The V gene's germline CDR1 is SGHRS and CDR2 YFSETQ. This CDR3 has 15 amino acids. The CDR3 reads CASSPRTGGNTEAFF.

This rearrangement joins TRBV6-5 to TRBJ2-5. Germline V lookup: CDR1 MNHEY, CDR2 SVGAGI. This CDR3 spans 11 amino acids. The CDR3 sequence is CASRLFETQYF.

The V gene is TRBV11-2, the J gene TRBJ2-1; with no DNA, the TCRdb D assignment of TRBD2 cannot be verified. CDR1 and CDR2 (germline): SGHAT, FQNNGV. This CDR3 has 19 amino acids. The CDR3: CASSLRGLIWGGDYNEQFF. Variable domain in full (rest from reference TRBV11-2 and TRBJ2-1): EAGVAQSPRYKIIEKRQSVAFWCNPISGHATLYWYQQILGQGPKLLIQFQNNGVVDDSQLPKDRFSAERLKGVDSTLKIQPAKLEDSAVYLCASSLRGLIWGGDYNEQFFGPGTRLTVL.

The chain recombines TRBV5-6 with TRBJ2-1; TCRdb outputs TRBD2, but without DNA this stays unchecked. Germline V gene data show CDR1 as SGHDT and CDR2 as YYEEEE. The CDR3 sequence is 14 residues long. This CDR3 is CASSDSGSLNEQFF.

The chain uses TRBV4-2 and TRBJ1-4; the D call from TCRdb, TRBD1, cannot be confirmed without DNA. The CDR3 extends over 17 amino acids. Per germline, CDR1 LGHNA and CDR2 YNFKEQ. The CDR3 sequence is CASSPDSLGGLNEKLFF.

The chain is built from TRBV28 and TRBJ2-7; the D gene TCRdb calls, TRBD1, cannot be checked with no DNA. The CDR3 sequence is 13 residues long. CDR1 MDHEN and CDR2 SYDVKM come from the germline V gene. The CDR3 loop is CASLRGQGYEQYF.

The chain joins TRBV6-5 to TRBJ2-5; TCRdb lists TRBD2, though no DNA is available to test this call. The CDR3 loop spans 15 amino acids. Germline V gene sequence: CDR1 MNHEY, CDR2 SVGAGI. The CDR3 sequence is CASSLRLGLGETQYF.

CDR3: CASTTFRSQETQYF. This chain links TRBV7-6 with TRBJ2-5. The CDR3 is 14 amino acids. Germline V CDR1 and CDR2: SGHVS, FNYEAQ.

The genes are TRBV29-1 and TRBJ1-1. Looked up from germline, CDR1 is SQVTM and CDR2 is ANQGSEA. There are 16 residues in the CDR3. CDR3 amino acids: CSVFKGDTGRGTEAFF.

This chain connects TRBV20-1 to TRBJ2-7; TCRdb's D gene call, TRBD1, goes unchecked for lack of DNA. This CDR3 comprises 15 residues. The germline V gene has CDR1 DFQATT and CDR2 SNEGSKA (reference sequence). The chain's CDR3 is CSAGFIRNRNYEQYF.

This chain joins TRBV20-1 and TRBJ1-2; TCRdb reports TRBD1, a call that lacks DNA to check it against. This CDR3 region has 16 residues. The germline CDR1 and CDR2 sequences are DFQATT and SNEGSKA (reference sequence). CDR3 residues: CSASGGQGYTDYGYTF.

The J gene is TRBJ2-1, the V gene TRBV4-2. The germline V gene encodes CDR1 LGHNA and CDR2 YNFKEQ. The CDR3 covers 15 residues. The CDR3 is CASSQDAGSYNEQFF.

This rearrangement joins TRBV27 to TRBJ2-7; the TRBD1 assignment by TCRdb is unverifiable without DNA. Germline V lookup: CDR1 MNHEY, CDR2 SMNVEV (reference sequence). This CDR3 contains 15 residues. The CDR3 loop reads CASSFAGGGNYEQYF.

The chain recombines TRBV2 with TRBJ1-5. The CDR3 has 14 residues. Germline values: CDR1 SNHLY, CDR2 FYNNEI. CDR3 amino acids: CASSRTYGNQPQHF.

The J gene is TRBJ2-1, the V gene TRBV4-1; the D gene TCRdb calls, TRBD2, cannot be checked with no DNA. The CDR3 is 17 amino acids. Looked up from germline, CDR1 is MGHRA and CDR2 is YSYEKL. CDR3 residues: CASSQDEGLGLMNEQFF.